This T cell receptor beta chain appears in the sequencing data of a study of T-cell reconstitution after alpha-beta-depleted transplantation in children. Findings and limits, study-wide: There were some patients whose high TCRbeta diversity at day 60 came from surviving recipient T cells and thymic progenitors. T-cell numbers and diversity, one year after transplant, stemmed largely from T cells that were newly produced. There were reportedly several hundred expanded graft clones from which alpha-beta T cells came about two months after transplant.

CDR3 length equals 16 residues. The germline V gene has CDR1 SGHRS and CDR2 YFSETQ. Trimming removed 0 bases from V and 0 bases from J, with 10 bases in between. This clonotype was seen more than once but under ten times. The antigen is not known. A TCRbeta library incorporating unique molecular identifiers was prepared. MiXCR was run by TCRdb on the PCR reads, yielding one entry per CDR3 protein. The sample comprises approximately 980,000 distinct CDR3 sequences, roughly 31% of which are singletons, and 28% rests with the top ten. The specimen was PBMCs, mostly from graft donor cells, collected 360 days after TCRalphabeta/CD19-depleted stem cell transplant. The sequence was collected from a boy in the first two years of life who had a stem cell transplant for SCID, so the T cells may come from the graft donor. The chain joins TRBV5-1 to TRBJ2-1; D is perhaps TRBD1 (5 bases). The CDR3, as DNA: TGCGCCAGCAGCTTGGACAGGCGTCCCTCCTACAATGAGCAGTTCTTC. Amino acid sequence: CASSLDRRPSYNEQFF.